The sample holds one count of the clone carrying this TCR beta chain. This sample was included in a study of T cell changes during pregnancy in multiple sclerosis. Sequenced by immunoSEQ multiplex PCR; TCRdb stores in-frame clones only, minus some. The sample holds tens of thousands of clones, 75% to 95% seen once. The source material was peripheral blood, sampled in the first trimester of pregnancy. This sequence was found in a female donor in good health, enrolled as a control in a pregnancy study.

CDR3 sequence reads: CAISDMADYGYTF. Written as DNA, the CDR3 is TGTGCCATCAGTGATATGGCTGACTATGGCTACACCTTC. The chain joins TRBV10-3 to TRBJ1-2, with D unclear. The germline gives CDR1 ENHRY, CDR2 SYGVKD. V lost 3 bases and J 3 bases, leaving 8 bases between the germline ends. The CDR3 consists of 13 residues.